The 10 T cell receptor beta chains below were found in one sample sequenced in a study of cytomegalovirus exposure and HLA in healthy donors. It was with 60 Vbeta and 13 Jbeta primers that the PCR ran. Assay used: immunoSEQ multiplex PCR; TCRdb lists only in-frame clones, some missing. The sample includes about 34,000 clones, about 87% of them seen just once. Material for sequencing was PBMCs. These receptors were collected from a boy between 10 and 17 years old in good health and CMV-seronegative.

This chain links TRBV19 with TRBJ1-6; the match to TRBD1 covers 11 bases. The CDR3 runs to 15 residues. V was pared by 5 bases and J by 6 bases, with 3 bases of the junction left unmatched. Germline-derived CDR1 and CDR2 are LNHDA and SQIVND (reference sequence). In nucleotides, the CDR3 is TGTGCCAGTAGTGAAGGGACAGGGGGTAATTCACCCCTCCACTTT. It specifies CASSEGTGGNSPLHF.

The genes are TRBV5-1 and TRBJ2-2, with 10 bases aligning to TRBD2. Germline V gene sequence: CDR1 SGHRS, CDR2 YFSETQ. The CDR3 has 16 amino acids. The J segment lost 6 bases and the V segment lost 0 bases, leaving 5 bases of the junction unmatched. CDR3 loop: CASSLEVSGGPGELFF. The CDR3 bases are TGCGCCAGCAGCTTGGAAGTTAGCGGGGGGCCCGGGGAGCTGTTTTTT. The whole variable domain, remainder taken from reference TRBV5-1 and TRBJ2-2, is KAGVTQTPRYLIKTRGQQVTLSCSPISGHRSVSWYQQTPGQGLQFLFEYFSETQRNKGNFPGRFSGRQFSNSRSEMNVSTLELGDSALYLCASSLEVSGGPGELFFGEGSRLTVL.

This sequence joins TRBV28 and TRBJ1-2, with D tentatively TRBD1 (6 bases). This CDR3 contains 14 residues. V shed 1 base and J shed 7 bases, with 13 bases lying between them. Germline V gives CDR1 MDHEN, CDR2 SYDVKM. CDR3 DNA sequence: TGTGCCAGCAGTTTATCTGTTACAGGGAGTGGCTACACCTTC. Protein product: CASSLSVTGSGYTF.

The chain uses TRBV9 and TRBJ2-1, with TRBD2 matching over 16 bases. Germline assignment: CDR1 SGDLS and CDR2 YYNGEE. With V trimmed by 2 bases and J by 6 bases, 8 bases remained unmatched. CDR3 length: 18 residues. CDR3 nucleotide sequence: TGTGCCAGCAGCGTTGAGGGACTAGCGGGGGGGCCTTTCAATGAGCAGTTCTTC. Residues: CASSVEGLAGGPFNEQFF. The complete variable domain, with remaining parts taken from reference TRBV9 and TRBJ2-1, reads DSGVTQTPKHLITATGQRVTLRCSPRSGDLSVYWYQQSLDQGLQFLIQYYNGEERAKGNILERFSAQQFPDLHSELNLSSLELGDSALYFCASSVEGLAGGPFNEQFFGPGTRLTVL.

The CDR3: CASSPPRTGNTEAFF. The DNA for the CDR3 is TGTGCCAGCTCACCACCCCGCACGGGGAACACTGAAGCTTTCTTT. This chain links TRBV18 with TRBJ1-1; D uncertain. The CDR3 contains 15 residues. Germline V gives CDR1 KGHSH, CDR2 LQKENI. The ends were cut back, 0 bases at V and 1 base at J, with 9 bases in the middle.

The V gene is TRBV5-6, the J gene TRBJ2-1; possibly TRBD2 for D (6 bases). CDR3 length: 15 amino acids. Trimming pared 0 bases from V and 6 bases from J, leaving 13 bases between. Germline CDR1 is SGHDT and CDR2 is YYEEEE. The CDR3 DNA reads TGTGCCAGCAGCTTGGGGGAGGTATTGGGCAATGAGCAGTTCTTC. Its translation is CASSLGEVLGNEQFF.

The chain combines TRBV2 with TRBJ1-2; 8 nucleotides agree with TRBD1. Germline lookup yields CDR1 SNHLY and CDR2 FYNNEI. V lost 2 bases, J lost 6 bases, and 2 bases stayed unmatched. This CDR3 is built from 13 residues. DNA for the CDR3: TGTGCCAGCAGTGAACAGGGGGCTAATGGCTACACCTTC. Amino acid sequence: CASSEQGANGYTF.

The chain combines TRBV7-9 with TRBJ1-1; 7 bases are a match to TRBD1. Trimming took 1 base from V and 4 from J; bases not matched to a gene: 3. CDR1 is SEHNR and CDR2 is FQNEAQ in the germline V gene (reference sequence). This CDR3 is built from 14 residues. CDR3 in amino acids: CASSLVHRGTEAFF. The CDR3 DNA sequence: TGTGCCAGCAGCTTAGTTCACAGGGGCACTGAAGCTTTCTTT.

CDR3 in DNA: TGCGCCAGCAGCCAAGGTATAGCGGGGAGGTCTGGCAATGAGCAGTTCTTC. Translated: CASSQGIAGRSGNEQFF. The chain has TRBV4-3 and TRBJ2-1; 8 nucleotides align to TRBD2. The CDR3 has 17 amino acids. From germline, CDR1 is LGHNA and CDR2 YSLEER. The V and J ends lost 1 base and 6 bases, in that order; junction bases with no gene match: 11.

The chain couples TRBV29-1 to TRBJ2-7; 7 bases align to TRBD1. The germline CDR1 and CDR2 sequences are SQVTM and ANQGSEA. The CDR3 runs 13 residues. V was pared by 7 bases and J by 10 bases, with 16 bases of the junction left unmatched. CDR3 residues: CSAITPSTGRQYF. The CDR3 DNA is TGCAGCGCCATTACCCCCTCGACAGGGAGACAGTACTTC.